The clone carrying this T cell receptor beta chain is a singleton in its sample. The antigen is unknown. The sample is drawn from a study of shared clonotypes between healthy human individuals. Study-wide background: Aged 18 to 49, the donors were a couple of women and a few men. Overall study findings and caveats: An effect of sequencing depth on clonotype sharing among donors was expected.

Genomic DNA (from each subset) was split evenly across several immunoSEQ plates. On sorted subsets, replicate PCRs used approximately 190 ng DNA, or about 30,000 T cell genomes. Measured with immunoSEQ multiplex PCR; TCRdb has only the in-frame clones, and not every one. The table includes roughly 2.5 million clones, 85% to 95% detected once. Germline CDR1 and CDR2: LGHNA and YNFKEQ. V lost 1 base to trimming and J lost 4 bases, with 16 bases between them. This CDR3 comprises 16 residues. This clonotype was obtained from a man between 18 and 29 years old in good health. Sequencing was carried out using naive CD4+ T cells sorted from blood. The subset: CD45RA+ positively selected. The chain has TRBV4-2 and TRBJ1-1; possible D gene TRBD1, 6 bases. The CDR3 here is CASSQVPGAGSTEAFF. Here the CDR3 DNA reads TGTGCCAGCAGCCAAGTCCCGGGGGCGGGGAGCACTGAAGCTTTCTTT.